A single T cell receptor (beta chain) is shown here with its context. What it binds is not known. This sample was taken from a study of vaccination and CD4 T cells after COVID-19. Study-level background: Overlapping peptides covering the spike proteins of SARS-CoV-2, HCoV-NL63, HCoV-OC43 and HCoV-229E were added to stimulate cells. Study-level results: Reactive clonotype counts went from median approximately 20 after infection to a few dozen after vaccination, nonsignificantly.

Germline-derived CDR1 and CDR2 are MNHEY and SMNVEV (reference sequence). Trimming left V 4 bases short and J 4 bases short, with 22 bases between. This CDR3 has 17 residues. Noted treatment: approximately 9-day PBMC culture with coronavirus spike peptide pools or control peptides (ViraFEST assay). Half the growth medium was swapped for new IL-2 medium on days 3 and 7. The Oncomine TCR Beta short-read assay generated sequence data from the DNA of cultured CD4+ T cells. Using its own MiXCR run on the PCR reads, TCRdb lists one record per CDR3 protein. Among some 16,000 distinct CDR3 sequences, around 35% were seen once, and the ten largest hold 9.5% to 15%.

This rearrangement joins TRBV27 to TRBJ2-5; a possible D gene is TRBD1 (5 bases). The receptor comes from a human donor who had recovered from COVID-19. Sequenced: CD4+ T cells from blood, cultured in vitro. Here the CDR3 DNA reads TGTGCCAGCAGTTCCGCCCAGGTAGGGGCGCGGAGAGAGACCCAGTACTTC. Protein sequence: CASSSAQVGARRETQYF.